This TCR beta chain was obtained from a study of blood T cell repertoires in COVID-19. Across the study: Some COVID-19 samples were acute and others convalescent; all came from the United States, Italy and Spain.

In the study's own analysis: Reference gene primer amplification gave nucleated cell count estimates. The repertoire was sequenced with immunoSEQ multiplex PCR; TCRdb's copy has only in-frame clones and lacks some. V, J and clone size reflect that table, while D and trimming were determined from the DNA. The sample lists around 620,000 clones; about 87% were seen once. Germline V gene data show CDR1 as MNHEY and CDR2 as SVGEGT. Trimming left V 0 bases short and J 1 base short, with 15 bases between. The CDR3 sequence is 17 residues long. Input material: peripheral blood. This sequence was found in a young woman with acute or convalescent COVID-19. The chain carries TRBV6-2 or TRBV6-3 and TRBJ1-2; D is ambiguous. The CDR3 DNA follows: TGTGCCAGCAGTTACTCACCGACCGGAAGACTTAACTATGGCTACACCTTC. As protein: CASSYSPTGRLNYGYTF.